The T cell receptor (beta chain) under discussion was sequenced for a study of shared clonotypes between healthy human individuals. The CDR3 loop spans 15 amino acids. Trimming removed 2 bases at V and 2 bases at J, with 13 bases between. The V gene's germline CDR1 is MNHEY and CDR2 SMNVEV (reference sequence). Some clones are missing from TCRdb's copy, which holds only in-frame ones; the method was immunoSEQ multiplex PCR. The sample shows 760,000 or so clones, 96% of them seen only once. Comment on this clone: Its antigen is undetermined.

Study results and caveats: For naive CD4 cells, around 5% of clonotypes were shared across a handful of donors. The sole specimen, blood, was sampled, and tissue repertoires likely differ.

Terminally differentiated effector memory CD45RA+ cells were excluded by CCR7 positive selection of CD45RO-negative cells. Adult donors, all healthy and HIV-negative, had no recent acute infections or vaccinations. Donors, without exception, were Caucasian adults residing in Nashville, Tennessee. The V call is TRBV27, the J call TRBJ2-7; D possibly matches TRBD1 or TRBD2 (6 bases each). The sample was naive CD8+ T cells sorted from blood. The TCR originated in a man between 25 and 39 years old in good health. CDR3 coding DNA: TGTGCCAGCAGTTTAATAGAGGGGGAGGCCTACGAGCAGTACTTC. It encodes CASSLIEGEAYEQYF.